This T cell receptor beta chain was captured in a study of CD8 T cells in ankylosing spondylitis. This clonotype came up many times. TCRdb processed the 5' RACE reads anew with MiXCR; each CDR3 protein has one entry. The sample has fewer than 250,000 distinct CDR3 sequences, roughly a tenth seen once. The V and J ends lost 5 bases and 5 bases, in that order; junction bases with no gene match: 8. Germline V CDR1 and CDR2: DFQATT, SNEGSKA (reference sequence). This CDR3 has 13 residues. V and J are TRBV20-1 and TRBJ2-5; 7 nucleotides line up with TRBD2. This receptor was obtained from a male donor with ankylosing spondylitis or in good health (not recorded which). The sequenced sample consisted of blood, either unsorted or a sorted T cell fraction (not recorded which). The CDR3 here is CSAPWGGLETQYF. The CDR3 nucleotides read TGCAGTGCTCCCTGGGGGGGTTTGGAGACCCAGTACTTC.